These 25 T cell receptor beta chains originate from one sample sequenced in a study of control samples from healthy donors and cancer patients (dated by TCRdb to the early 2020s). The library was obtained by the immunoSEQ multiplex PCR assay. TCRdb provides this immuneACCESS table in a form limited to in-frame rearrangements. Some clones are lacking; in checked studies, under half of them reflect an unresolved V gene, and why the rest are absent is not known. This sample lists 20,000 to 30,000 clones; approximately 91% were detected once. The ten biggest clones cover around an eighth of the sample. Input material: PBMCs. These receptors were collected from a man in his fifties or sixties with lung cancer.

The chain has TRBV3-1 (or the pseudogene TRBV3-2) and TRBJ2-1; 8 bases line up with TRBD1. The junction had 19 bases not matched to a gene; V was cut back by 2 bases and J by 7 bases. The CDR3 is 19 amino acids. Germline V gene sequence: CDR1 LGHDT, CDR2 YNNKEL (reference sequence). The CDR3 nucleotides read TGTGCCAGCAGCCAACGTTGGACAGGGACGGGAAGTTCACGAAATGAGCAGTTCTTC. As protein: CASSQRWTGTGSSRNEQFF.

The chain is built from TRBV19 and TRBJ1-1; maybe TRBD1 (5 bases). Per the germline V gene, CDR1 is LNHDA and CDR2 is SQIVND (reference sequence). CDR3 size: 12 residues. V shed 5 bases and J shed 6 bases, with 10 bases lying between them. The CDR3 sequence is CASSLKGAEAFF. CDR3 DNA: TGTGCCAGTAGTCTGAAAGGGGCTGAAGCTTTCTTT.

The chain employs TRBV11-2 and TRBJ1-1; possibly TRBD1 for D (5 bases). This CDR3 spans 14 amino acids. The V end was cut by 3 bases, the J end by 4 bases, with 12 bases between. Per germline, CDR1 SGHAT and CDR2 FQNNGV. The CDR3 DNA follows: TGTGCCAGCAGCTTGGGGGTGGGAGTCACTGAAGCTTTCTTT. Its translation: CASSLGVGVTEAFF.

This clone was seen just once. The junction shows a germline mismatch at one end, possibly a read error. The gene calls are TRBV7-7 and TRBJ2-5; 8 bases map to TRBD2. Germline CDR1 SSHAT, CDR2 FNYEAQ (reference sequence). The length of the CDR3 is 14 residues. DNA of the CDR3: TGTGCTAGCAGCCCCGCGGGGGGCACAGAGACCCAGTACTTC. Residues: CASSPAGGTETQYF. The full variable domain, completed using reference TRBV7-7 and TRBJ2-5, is GAGVSQSPRYKVTKRGQDVTLRCDPISSHATLYWYQQALGQGPEFLTYFNYEAQPDKSGLPSDRFSAERPEGSISTLTIQRTEQRDSAMYRCASSPAGGTETQYFGPGTRLLVL.

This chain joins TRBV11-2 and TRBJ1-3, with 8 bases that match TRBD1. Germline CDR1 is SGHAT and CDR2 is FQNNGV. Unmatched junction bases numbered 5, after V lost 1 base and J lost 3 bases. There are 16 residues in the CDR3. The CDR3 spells CASSLAGRGLGNTIYF. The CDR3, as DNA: TGTGCCAGCAGCTTAGCCGGCAGGGGGCTTGGAAACACCATATATTTT.

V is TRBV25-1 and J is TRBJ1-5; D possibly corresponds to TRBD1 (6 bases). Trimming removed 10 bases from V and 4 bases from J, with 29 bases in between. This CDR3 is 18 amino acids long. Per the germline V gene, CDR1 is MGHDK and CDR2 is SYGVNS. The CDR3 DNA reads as TGTGCCATCCCGAAGGACAGCGCGAATGGGGGTCTTAATCAGCCCCAGCATTTT. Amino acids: CAIPKDSANGGLNQPQHF.

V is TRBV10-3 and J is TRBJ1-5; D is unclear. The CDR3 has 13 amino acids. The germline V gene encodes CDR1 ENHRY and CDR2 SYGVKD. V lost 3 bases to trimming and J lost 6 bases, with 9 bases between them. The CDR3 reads CAISEAEGQPQHF. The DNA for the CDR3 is TGTGCCATCAGTGAAGCTGAGGGTCAGCCCCAGCATTTT.

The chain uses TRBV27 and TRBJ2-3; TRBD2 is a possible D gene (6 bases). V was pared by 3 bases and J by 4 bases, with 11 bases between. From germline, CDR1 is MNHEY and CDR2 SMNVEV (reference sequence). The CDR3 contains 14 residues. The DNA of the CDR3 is TGTGCCAGCAGTTTGGGGGTAGCGGCAGATACGCAGTATTTT. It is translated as CASSLGVAADTQYF.

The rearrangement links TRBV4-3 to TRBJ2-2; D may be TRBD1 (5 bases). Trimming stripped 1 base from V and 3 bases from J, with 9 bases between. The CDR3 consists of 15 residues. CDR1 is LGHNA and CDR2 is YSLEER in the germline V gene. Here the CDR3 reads CASSQVAGYTGELFF. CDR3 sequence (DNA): TGCGCCAGCAGCCAAGTCGCAGGGTACACCGGGGAGCTGTTTTTT.

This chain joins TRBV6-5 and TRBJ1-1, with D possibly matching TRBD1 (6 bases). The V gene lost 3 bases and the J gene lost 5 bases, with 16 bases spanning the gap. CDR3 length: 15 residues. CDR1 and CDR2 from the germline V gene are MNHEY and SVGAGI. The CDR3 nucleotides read TGTGCCAGCAGTTATACAATAACAGGGTTGACTGAAGCTTTCTTT. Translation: CASSYTITGLTEAFF.

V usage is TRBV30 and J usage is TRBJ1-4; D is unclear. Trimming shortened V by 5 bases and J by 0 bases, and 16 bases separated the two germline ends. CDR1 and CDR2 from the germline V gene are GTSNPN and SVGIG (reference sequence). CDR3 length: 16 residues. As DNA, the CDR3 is TGTGCCTGGGGTGGCATCGGGGATGCAACTAATGAAAAACTGTTTTTT. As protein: CAWGGIGDATNEKLFF.

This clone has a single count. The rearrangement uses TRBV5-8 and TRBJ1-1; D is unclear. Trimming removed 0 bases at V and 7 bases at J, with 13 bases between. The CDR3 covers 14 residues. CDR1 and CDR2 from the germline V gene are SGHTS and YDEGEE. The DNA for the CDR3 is TGTGCCAGCAGCTTGGTTGTCGAGAGACTTGAAGCTTTCTTT. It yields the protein CASSLVVERLEAFF. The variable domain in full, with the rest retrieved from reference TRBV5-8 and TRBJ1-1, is EAGVTQSPTHLIKTRGQQATLRCSPISGHTSVYWYQQALGLGLQFLLWYDEGEERNRGNFPPRFSGRQFPNYSSELNVNALELEDSALYLCASSLVVERLEAFFGQGTRLTVV.

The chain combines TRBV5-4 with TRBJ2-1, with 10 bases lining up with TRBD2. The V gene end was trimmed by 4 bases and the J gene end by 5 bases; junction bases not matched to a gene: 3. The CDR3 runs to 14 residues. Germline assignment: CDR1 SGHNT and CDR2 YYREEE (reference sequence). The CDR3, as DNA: TGTGCCAGCAGCGCGAGCGGGGGGGACAATGAGCAGTTCTTC. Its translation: CASSASGGDNEQFF. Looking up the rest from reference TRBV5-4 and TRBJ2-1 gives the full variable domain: ETGVTQSPTHLIKTRGQQVTLRCSSQSGHNTVSWYQQALGQGPQFIFQYYREEENGRGNFPPRFSGLQFPNYSSELNVNALELDDSALYLCASSASGGDNEQFFGPGTRLTVL.

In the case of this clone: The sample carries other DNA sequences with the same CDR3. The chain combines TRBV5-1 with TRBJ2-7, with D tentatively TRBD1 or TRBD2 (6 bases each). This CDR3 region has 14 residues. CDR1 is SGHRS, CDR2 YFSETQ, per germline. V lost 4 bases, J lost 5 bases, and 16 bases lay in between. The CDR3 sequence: CASSGGWGADEQYF. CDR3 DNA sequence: TGCGCCAGCAGCGGGGGGTGGGGGGCGGACGAGCAGTACTTC.

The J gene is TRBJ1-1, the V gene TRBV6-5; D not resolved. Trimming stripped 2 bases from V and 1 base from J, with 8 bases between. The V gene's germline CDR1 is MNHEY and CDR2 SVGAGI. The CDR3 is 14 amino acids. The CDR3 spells CASSYRQRNTEAFF. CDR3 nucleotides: TGTGCCAGCAGTTACAGACAAAGGAACACTGAAGCTTTCTTT.

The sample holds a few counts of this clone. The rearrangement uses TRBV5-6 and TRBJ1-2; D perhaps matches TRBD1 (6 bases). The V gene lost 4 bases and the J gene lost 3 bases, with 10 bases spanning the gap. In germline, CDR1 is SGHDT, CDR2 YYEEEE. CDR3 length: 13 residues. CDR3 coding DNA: TGTGCCAGCAGCCAACAGGGAGACTATGGCTACACCTTC. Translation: CASSQQGDYGYTF.

CDR3 sequence reads: CASSLSGQGKQYF. CDR3 in DNA: TGCGCCAGCAGCTTATCCGGACAGGGAAAGCAGTACTTC. The chain is built from TRBV5-1 and TRBJ2-7, with 8 bases aligning to TRBD1. The CDR3 totals 13 residues. V gave up 2 bases and J gave up 8 bases; unmatched junction bases: 6. CDR1 and CDR2 from the germline V gene are SGHRS and YFSETQ.

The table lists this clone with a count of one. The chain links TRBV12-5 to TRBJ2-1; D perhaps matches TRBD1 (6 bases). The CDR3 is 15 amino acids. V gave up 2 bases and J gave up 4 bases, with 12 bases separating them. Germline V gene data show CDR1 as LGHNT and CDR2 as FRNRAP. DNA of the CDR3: TGTGCTAGTGGTTTGAGTAACAGGGCTTACAATGAGCAGTTCTTC. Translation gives CASGLSNRAYNEQFF.

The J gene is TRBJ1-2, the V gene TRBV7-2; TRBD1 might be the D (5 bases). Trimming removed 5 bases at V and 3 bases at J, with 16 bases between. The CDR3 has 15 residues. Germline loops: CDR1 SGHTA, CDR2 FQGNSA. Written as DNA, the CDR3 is TGTGCCAGCAGCCCCCAAGGGGAACCTGACTATGGCTACACCTTC. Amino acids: CASSPQGEPDYGYTF.

The CDR3 is CASSVGTAGWNTGELFF. The CDR3 DNA sequence: TGTGCCAGCAGCGTCGGGACAGCGGGTTGGAACACCGGGGAGCTGTTTTTT. This chain links TRBV7-2 with TRBJ2-2, with D possibly TRBD1 on 7 matching bases. Germline V gene data show CDR1 as SGHTA and CDR2 as FQGNSA. The CDR3 is made up of 17 amino acids. Trimming removed 5 bases from V and 1 base from J, with 17 bases in between.

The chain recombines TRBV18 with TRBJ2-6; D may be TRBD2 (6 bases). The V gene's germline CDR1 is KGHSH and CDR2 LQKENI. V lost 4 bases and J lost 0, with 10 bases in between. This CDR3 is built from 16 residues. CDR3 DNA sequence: TGTGCCAGCTCACAGGACGGGAGCTCTGGGGCCAACGTCCTGACTTTC. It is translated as CASSQDGSSGANVLTF.

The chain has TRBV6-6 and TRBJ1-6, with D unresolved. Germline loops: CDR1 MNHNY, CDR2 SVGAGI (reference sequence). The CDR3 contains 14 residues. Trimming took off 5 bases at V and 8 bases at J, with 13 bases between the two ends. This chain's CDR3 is CASSPWESDSPLHF. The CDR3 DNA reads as TGTGCCAGCAGTCCTTGGGAGTCTGATTCACCCCTCCACTTT.

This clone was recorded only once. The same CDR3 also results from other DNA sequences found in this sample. CDR3 DNA: TGTGCCAGCAGTTCTAGGACAGGCAACACTGAAGCTTTCTTT. This sequence encodes CASSSRTGNTEAFF. This chain links TRBV27 with TRBJ1-1, with 7 bases identical to TRBD1. The germline V gene encodes CDR1 MNHEY and CDR2 SMNVEV (reference sequence). V lost 4 bases to trimming and J lost 2 bases; unmatched junction nucleotides: 4. This CDR3 is built from 14 residues.

For the CDR3, the DNA is TGTGCCAGCTCATCACAGGGAGCTAACTATGGCTACACCTTC. Protein: CASSSQGANYGYTF. This rearrangement joins TRBV18 to TRBJ1-2; D possibly corresponds to TRBD1 (6 bases). Germline V gives CDR1 KGHSH, CDR2 LQKENI. The CDR3 extends over 14 amino acids. Trimming removed 5 bases from V and 0 bases from J, with 10 bases in between.

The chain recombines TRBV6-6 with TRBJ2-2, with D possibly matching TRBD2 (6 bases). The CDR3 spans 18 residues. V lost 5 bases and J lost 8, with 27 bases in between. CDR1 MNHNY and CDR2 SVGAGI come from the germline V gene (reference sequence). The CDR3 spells CASSRDGGRGSVAGELFF. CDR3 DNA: TGTGCCAGCAGTCGGGACGGGGGTAGAGGGAGTGTCGCAGGGGAGCTGTTTTTT.